This T cell receptor beta chain was found in a study of shared clonotypes between healthy human individuals. Study results and caveats: Among several donors, around 5% of naive CD4 clonotypes were found in common. Estimated richness was generally greater in naive than memory subsets.

Splitting of each subset's genomic DNA was done evenly across several immunoSEQ plates. As handled by the study authors: Junction-only sequences produced by ImmunoSEQ had no quality scores, so filtering differed. Assay used: immunoSEQ multiplex PCR; TCRdb lists only in-frame clones, some missing. The V and J calls and the clone size are those of that table, but D and trimming were determined from the DNA. The sample contains millions of clones, about 95% of which appear only once. Regarding this clone: Its antigen is not known.

V shed 5 bases and J shed 0 bases, with 11 bases lying between them. This CDR3 has 14 amino acids. Germline values: CDR1 MNHEY, CDR2 SMNVEV (reference sequence). As defined, naive CD8 cells were CD45RO-negative and positively selected for CCR7, with terminally differentiated effector memory CD45RA+ cells excluded. The chain links TRBV27 to TRBJ2-7, with D unresolved. Sequenced: naive CD8+ T cells sorted from blood. The clonotype comes from a man aged 18 to 29 in good health. This CDR3 reads CASSRQSLSYEQYF. CDR3 bases: TGTGCCAGCAGTCGCCAGTCCCTCTCCTACGAGCAGTACTTC.